This T cell receptor (beta chain) was found in a study of spatial heterogeneity in lung cancer. The library protocol tagged each TCR cDNA with a unique molecular identifier. TCRdb re-derived calls from the 5' RACE reads in MiXCR, one entry per CDR3 protein. Here the sample spans tens of thousands of distinct CDR3 sequences, nearly 6.5% being singletons. This clonotype was counted many times. Stated time point: sample taken at primary tumor resection. The TCR was taken from a female donor with early-stage non-small cell lung cancer. Sequencing used PBMCs, obtained at surgery.

This chain's CDR3 is CASSPGQINEKLFF. In DNA form, the CDR3 reads TGTGCCAGCAGCCCGGGACAAATTAATGAAAAACTGTTTTTT. This sequence joins TRBV5-4 and TRBJ1-4; a possible D gene is TRBD1 (6 bases). Germline CDR1 SGHNT, CDR2 YYREEE (reference sequence). This CDR3 is built from 14 residues. The V and J ends lost 4 bases and 4 bases respectively, with 11 bases between them.